One sample yielded the 25 T cell receptor beta chains listed below, sequenced in a study of blood T cell repertoires in COVID-19 (dated by TCRdb to the early 2020s). The library was made by the immunoSEQ multiplex PCR assay. TCRdb limited this immuneACCESS table to in-frame rearrangements with V and J called. A share of clones is missing; checked studies link under half to unresolved V genes, and the rest is unexplained. A total of 250,000 to 350,000 clones appear in this sample, about 91% of them only once. The ten largest clones represent approximately 6.6% of the sample. Sequencing used peripheral blood. The receptors shown here come from a woman in her thirties who had recovered from COVID-19.

This clone was detected only once. The rearrangement links TRBV4-2 to TRBJ2-2; 12 bases are shared with TRBD2. This CDR3 contains 18 residues. J lost 0 bases, V lost 1 base, and 3 bases had no gene match. Germline CDR1 and CDR2: LGHNA and YNFKEQ. In DNA, the CDR3 is TGTGCCAGCAGCCAAGGACTAGCGGGGGCCTCGAACACCGGGGAGCTGTTTTTT. Protein product: CASSQGLAGASNTGELFF.

The table lists this clone with a count of one. This chain joins TRBV30 and TRBJ1-2, with D maybe TRBD1 (5 bases). Germline CDR1 is GTSNPN and CDR2 is SVGIG (reference sequence). The CDR3 loop spans 14 amino acids. Trimming removed 0 bases from V and 7 bases from J, with 15 bases in between. CDR3 sequence reads: CAWSVGARDGGYTF. Written as DNA, the CDR3 is TGTGCCTGGAGTGTCGGGGCGCGGGATGGTGGCTACACCTTC.

The CDR3 DNA sequence: TGTGCCAGCAGCCCTGGACTAGTTAGCACCGGGGAGCTGTTTTTT. This encodes CASSPGLVSTGELFF. The chain combines TRBV13 with TRBJ2-2; 7 bases map to TRBD2. Germline loops: CDR1 PRHDT, CDR2 FYEKMQ (reference sequence). CDR3 length: 15 amino acids. V was clipped by 5 bases and J by 4 bases; unmatched bases: 7.

V is TRBV11-2 and J is TRBJ2-1; no clear D gene. The germline gives CDR1 SGHAT, CDR2 FQNNGV. The CDR3 is 15 amino acids. The V end lost 5 bases, the J end lost 3 bases, and 14 bases lay between the germline ends. CDR3 region: CASSPHSGGYNEQFF. In DNA, the CDR3 is TGTGCCAGCAGCCCCCACTCTGGTGGCTACAATGAGCAGTTCTTC.

The count of this clone is one. The chain combines TRBV11-3 with TRBJ1-1; D is unclear. The CDR3 length is 15 residues. Germline V CDR1 and CDR2: SGHNT, YENEEA. The V and J ends lost 5 bases and 0 bases respectively, with 13 bases between them. The CDR3 DNA sequence: TGTGCCAGCAGCCCGCGGGTGGGGATGAACACTGAAGCTTTCTTT. It codes for CASSPRVGMNTEAFF.

The chain carries TRBV4-1 and TRBJ2-7; TRBD1 aligns across 7 bases. The CDR3 runs to 16 residues. The germline V gene encodes CDR1 MGHRA and CDR2 YSYEKL. Trimming cost V 1 base and J 0 bases; bases outside gene matches: 6. This chain's CDR3 is CASSQAGQRSSYEQYF. CDR3 coding DNA: TGCGCCAGCAGCCAAGCGGGACAGCGGAGCTCCTACGAGCAGTACTTC.

This clone was picked up one time. The chain employs TRBV19 and TRBJ2-2; TRBD2 is a possible D gene (6 bases). Germline V CDR1 and CDR2: LNHDA, SQIVND (reference sequence). Trimming took off 4 bases at V and 5 bases at J, with 11 bases between the two ends. This CDR3 contains 14 residues. The CDR3 loop is CASSSRGGTGELFF. As DNA, the CDR3 is TGTGCCAGTAGTAGCCGTGGGGGGACCGGGGAGCTGTTTTTT.

The chain uses TRBV5-4 and TRBJ1-2; weak D call: TRBD1 (5 bases). Between the trimmed V and J ends, which lost 2 bases and 1 base, there was a span of 12 bases. CDR1 is SGHNT and CDR2 is YYREEE in the germline V gene (reference sequence). CDR3 size: 15 residues. The CDR3 sequence: CASSFSLGLNYGYTF. The CDR3 nucleotides are TGTGCCAGCAGCTTCTCTCTGGGGCTTAACTATGGCTACACCTTC.

This chain links TRBV7-8 with TRBJ1-2, with 8 bases that match TRBD1. There are 12 residues in the CDR3. Germline loops: CDR1 SGHVS, CDR2 FQNEAQ. V lost 8 bases and J lost 8; bases outside the gene matches: 7. CDR3 sequence (DNA): TGTGCCAGCGGCCAGGACAGGGAGGGCTACACCTTC. It translates to CASGQDREGYTF.

The V call is TRBV6-1, the J call TRBJ2-7, with 7 bases that match TRBD1. V shed 0 bases, J shed 0 bases, and the junction held 5 bases outside the gene matches. CDR1 and CDR2 from the germline V gene are MNHNS and SASEGT. This CDR3 has 16 residues. CDR3 DNA: TGTGCCAGCAGTGAAGCACCGACAGGGCTCTCCTACGAGCAGTACTTC. This codes for CASSEAPTGLSYEQYF.

The V and J genes are TRBV5-1 and TRBJ2-5, with D possibly being TRBD2 (6 bases). The CDR3 extends over 16 amino acids. CDR1 and CDR2 from the germline V gene are SGHRS and YFSETQ. V was cut by 4 bases and J by 5 bases, with 21 bases left in between. In nucleotides, the CDR3 is TGCGCCAGCAGCGTCCTTCCGGGAGATGGAAGGGAGACCCAGTACTTC. It translates to CASSVLPGDGRETQYF.

This clone was seen once. The V and J genes are TRBV30 and TRBJ1-4, with 11 positions matching TRBD1. Germline trimming cut 2 bases from V and 2 bases from J; bases unmatched to any gene: 16. CDR3 length equals 20 residues. CDR1 and CDR2 (germline): GTSNPN, SVGIG (reference sequence). The CDR3 sequence: CAWSTRSGTGGLSTNEKLFF. DNA of the CDR3: TGTGCCTGGAGTACTCGCTCTGGGACAGGGGGTCTGTCGACTAATGAAAAACTGTTTTTT.

V is TRBV6-5 and J is TRBJ1-6, with D uncertain. The CDR3 length is 13 residues. The V end was cut by 7 bases, the J end by 7 bases, with 11 bases between. Looked up from germline, CDR1 is MNHEY and CDR2 is SVGAGI. CDR3 protein: CASTARGNSPLHF. The CDR3 DNA is TGTGCCAGCACCGCCCGGGGAAATTCACCCCTCCACTTT.

This chain uses TRBV2 with TRBJ2-7; no reliable D call. The V end lost 6 bases, the J end lost 4 bases, and 10 bases lay between the germline ends. This CDR3 has 12 residues. The germline gives CDR1 SNHLY, CDR2 FYNNEI. CDR3 coding DNA: TGTGCCAGCAGCACTGAACGGTACGAGCAGTACTTC. Translation: CASSTERYEQYF.

The chain recombines TRBV6-4 with TRBJ2-2, with D maybe TRBD1 (5 bases). Deletions cut 0 bases from V and 4 bases from J, with 9 bases between. This CDR3 comprises 15 residues. Looked up from germline, CDR1 is MRHNA and CDR2 is SNTAGT. Written as DNA, the CDR3 is TGTGCCAGCAGTGACTCGCGGACATCCACCGGGGAGCTGTTTTTT. Translated: CASSDSRTSTGELFF.

V and J are TRBV19 and TRBJ2-1; tentative D call: TRBD2 (6 bases). V was cut by 2 bases and J by 9 bases, with 8 bases left in between. This CDR3 is built from 12 residues. Germline V gene data show CDR1 as LNHDA and CDR2 as SQIVND (reference sequence). CDR3 sequence: CASSIRAGEQFF. DNA for the CDR3: TGTGCCAGTAGTATAAGAGCGGGTGAGCAGTTCTTC.

DNA of the CDR3: TGTGCCTGGAGTGTACCACCGAGCTCCTACGAGCAGTACTTC. Translated: CAWSVPPSSYEQYF. The chain is built from TRBV30 and TRBJ2-7; the D is unclear. The CDR3 spans 14 residues. Germline V gene data show CDR1 as GTSNPN and CDR2 as SVGIG (reference sequence). V gave up 0 bases and J gave up 0 bases, with 9 bases separating them.

The chain is built from TRBV6-1 and TRBJ2-5; D is uncertain. The CDR3 has 13 residues. Trimming left V 1 base short and J 5 bases short, with 8 bases between. CDR1 is MNHNS and CDR2 is SASEGT in the germline V gene. CDR3 coding DNA: TGTGCCAGCAGTGAAGGCCCCGGGGAGACCCAGTACTTC. This sequence encodes CASSEGPGETQYF.

The chain is built from TRBV3-1 (or the pseudogene TRBV3-2) and TRBJ1-6; the D gene is possibly TRBD1 (6 bases). The ends were cut back, 0 bases at V and 8 bases at J, with 11 bases in the middle. Germline V gene lookup returns CDR1 LGHDT and CDR2 YNNKEL (reference sequence). The CDR3 totals 15 residues. As DNA, the CDR3 is TGTGCCAGCAGCCAAGACGGAGGGGGGGATTCACCCCTCCACTTT. Translation: CASSQDGGGDSPLHF.

The CDR3 DNA is TGTGCCAGCAGCCTACAAATCTTAGGACAGGGGGCAACAGATACGCAGTATTTT. Its translation is CASSLQILGQGATDTQYF. This sequence joins TRBV11-2 and TRBJ2-3; 11 bases are a match to TRBD1. The CDR3 is 18 residues long. The V and J ends lost 5 bases and 3 bases, in that order; junction bases with no gene match: 13. CDR1 is SGHAT, CDR2 FQNNGV, per germline.

The chain has TRBV4-2 and TRBJ1-5; TRBD1 might be the D (5 bases). V lost 0 bases and J lost 1, with 10 bases in between. The germline gives CDR1 LGHNA, CDR2 YNFKEQ. This CDR3 spans 16 amino acids. CDR3 bases: TGTGCCAGCAGCCAAGATCCAGGGAAGAGCAATCAGCCCCAGCATTTT. Its translation: CASSQDPGKSNQPQHF.

V and J are TRBV6-5 and TRBJ1-2; D is perhaps TRBD1 (5 bases). Germline-derived CDR1 and CDR2 are MNHEY and SVGAGI. V dropped 6 bases and J dropped 5 bases, with 19 bases sitting between them. CDR3 size: 15 residues. CDR3 nucleotides: TGTGCCAGCAGACCGCCCGGGCAGGGAGGGTATGGCTACACCTTC. Translating gives CASRPPGQGGYGYTF.

V is TRBV25-1 and J is TRBJ1-1; a weak D match, TRBD1 (5 bases). Germline V lookup: CDR1 MGHDK, CDR2 SYGVNS. V was shortened by 0 bases and J by 1 base, with 9 bases between the two germline ends. This CDR3 has 15 residues. CDR3 amino acids: CASSEYAGANTEAFF. The CDR3 region has the DNA TGTGCCAGCAGTGAATATGCTGGGGCGAACACTGAAGCTTTCTTT.

This clone was recorded once. This chain uses TRBV5-1 with TRBJ1-2; 9 nucleotides agree with TRBD1. With 4 bases clipped from V and 2 bases from J, the junction kept 6 bases outside the gene matches. The CDR3 totals 15 residues. The V gene's germline CDR1 is SGHRS and CDR2 YFSETQ. As DNA, the CDR3 is TGCGCCAGCAGCCCCTTTGGACAGGGGAACTATGGCTACACCTTC. It yields the protein CASSPFGQGNYGYTF.

Points on this clone: At one boundary the junction diverges from the germline segment, which might be a read error. This chain uses TRBV20-1 with TRBJ1-4; possibly TRBD1 for D (5 bases). Looked up from germline, CDR1 is DFQATT and CDR2 is SNEGSKA (reference sequence). The CDR3 contains 10 residues. The CDR3 loop is CSASGQGVLF. The DNA of the CDR3 is TGCAGTGCTAGCGGCCAGGGTGTTCTTTTT.